The 29 T cell receptor beta chains reported below all come from one sample, sequenced in a study of cytomegalovirus exposure and HLA in healthy donors. The PCR was carried out with 60 Vbeta primers and 13 Jbeta primers. Clones were read by immunoSEQ multiplex PCR, and TCRdb kept only the in-frame ones, dropping some. Among around 200,000 clones listed, about 83% were seen once. The sample taken for sequencing was PBMCs. The receptors stem from a girl under 18 in good health and CMV-seronegative.

The chain is built from TRBV27 and TRBJ2-1; 12 bases align to TRBD2. Germline V gene sequence: CDR1 MNHEY, CDR2 SMNVEV (reference sequence). The CDR3 sequence is 15 residues long. V was clipped by 5 bases and J by 5 bases; unmatched bases: 4. DNA for the CDR3: TGTGCCAGCAGTCACTCTAGCGGGAGGGACAATGAGCAGTTCTTC. Translated: CASSHSSGRDNEQFF.

The chain uses TRBV9 and TRBJ1-5; 9 bases map to TRBD1. V was pared by 3 bases and J by 6 bases, with 7 bases of the junction left unmatched. The germline V gene encodes CDR1 SGDLS and CDR2 YYNGEE. CDR3 length equals 15 residues. The DNA for the CDR3 is TGTGCCAGCAGCGCCGGGACAGGGCTTTTTCAGCCCCAGCATTTT. It translates to CASSAGTGLFQPQHF.

The V gene is TRBV6-6, the J gene TRBJ1-1; D is possibly TRBD1 (6 bases). V was pared by 6 bases and J by 3 bases, with 14 bases between. Per germline, CDR1 MNHNY and CDR2 SVGAGI (reference sequence). This CDR3 region has 14 residues. DNA for the CDR3: TGTGCCAGCAGGGAGCGACAGGTTCACACTGAAGCTTTCTTT. It specifies CASRERQVHTEAFF.

V is TRBV7-2 and J is TRBJ1-2; D might be TRBD1 (5 bases). Germline CDR1 is SGHTA and CDR2 is FQGNSA. This CDR3 has 13 amino acids. The V end lost 6 bases, the J end lost 7 bases, and 15 bases lay between the germline ends. The CDR3 nucleotides are TGTGCCAGCAGTATGACAGTAATCGGTGGCTACACCTTC. It encodes CASSMTVIGGYTF.

This clone was seen only once. Other DNA sequences in the sample encode the same CDR3. The V call is TRBV7-2, the J call TRBJ2-7; D is possibly TRBD2 (5 bases). In germline, CDR1 is SGHTA, CDR2 FQGNSA. Trimming took off 2 bases at V and 1 base at J, with 9 bases between the two ends. The CDR3 totals 14 residues. CDR3 nucleotide sequence: TGTGCCAGCAGCTTAAATCGGGGTTCCTACGAGCAGTACTTC. Its translation: CASSLNRGSYEQYF.

Only one count was recorded for this clone. V usage is TRBV19 and J usage is TRBJ1-3; 7 bases match TRBD1. The CDR3 consists of 16 residues. The ends lost 6 bases at V and 0 bases at J; junction bases unmatched: 8. Germline-derived CDR1 and CDR2 are LNHDA and SQIVND (reference sequence). The CDR3 sequence is CASSSLGQYSGNTIYF. CDR3 DNA sequence: TGTGCCAGTAGCTCCCTGGGACAGTACTCTGGAAACACCATATATTTT.

V gene TRBV20-1 combines with J gene TRBJ2-1; perhaps TRBD1 as D (6 bases). Per the germline V gene, CDR1 is DFQATT and CDR2 is SNEGSKA (reference sequence). The CDR3 loop spans 11 amino acids. The CDR3: CNLHRGNEQFF. DNA for the CDR3: TGCAACCTCCATAGGGGGAATGAGCAGTTCTTC.

The chain has TRBV7-7 and TRBJ2-5; D possibly corresponds to TRBD2 (5 bases). V lost 7 bases and J 5 bases, leaving 29 bases between the germline ends. The CDR3 loop spans 18 amino acids. Germline loops: CDR1 SSHAT, CDR2 FNYEAQ (reference sequence). This CDR3 reads CASTIRPPNRFGKETQYF. The CDR3 nucleotides read TGTGCCAGCACCATTAGACCCCCTAACCGATTCGGGAAGGAGACCCAGTACTTC.

The chain carries TRBV7-3 and TRBJ2-1; TRBD2 agrees at 7 bases. The length of the CDR3 is 16 residues. The germline CDR1 and CDR2 sequences are SGHTA and FQGTGA. J was trimmed by 4 bases and V by 5 bases; bases with no gene match: 11. The CDR3 reads CASSPGDYQPYNEQFF. CDR3 bases: TGTGCCAGCAGCCCCGGGGACTATCAACCTTACAATGAGCAGTTCTTC.

The V and J genes are TRBV2 and TRBJ2-7; 7 bases are shared with TRBD2. This CDR3 spans 14 amino acids. Germline V gives CDR1 SNHLY, CDR2 FYNNEI. The ends lost 4 bases at V and 6 bases at J; junction bases unmatched: 9. Written as DNA, the CDR3 is TGTGCCAGCAGTGCCAGCGGGGTGCCAGTCGAGCAGTACTTC. This codes for CASSASGVPVEQYF.

The chain has TRBV27 and TRBJ1-2; the match to TRBD1 covers 8 bases. The CDR3 covers 15 residues. V gave up 3 bases and J gave up 10 bases; unmatched junction bases: 13. Per germline, CDR1 MNHEY and CDR2 SMNVEV (reference sequence). CDR3 loop: CASSFRRGQVGDYTF. CDR3 nucleotides: TGTGCCAGCAGTTTCCGTCGGGGACAGGTTGGGGACTACACCTTC.

The V call is TRBV10-2, the J call TRBJ2-7, with D maybe TRBD2 (5 bases). V lost 0 bases to trimming and J lost 6 bases, with 15 bases between them. The CDR3 spans 15 residues. Germline assignment: CDR1 WSHSY and CDR2 SAAADI. This chain's CDR3 is CASSESTGSAREQYF. CDR3 coding DNA: TGCGCCAGCAGTGAGTCAACGGGGTCGGCTCGCGAGCAGTACTTC.

CDR3 in DNA: TGCGCCAGCAGCTGGACAGGGACCTCTGGGGCCAACGTCCTGACTTTC. Translated: CASSWTGTSGANVLTF. This rearrangement joins TRBV5-1 to TRBJ2-6, with 8 bases matching TRBD1. V shed 3 bases and J 0 bases; nucleotides not matched to a gene: 2. The CDR3 is made up of 16 amino acids. Germline lookup yields CDR1 SGHRS and CDR2 YFSETQ. Using reference TRBV5-1 and TRBJ2-6 for the parts outside the CDR3, the full variable domain is KAGVTQTPRYLIKTRGQQVTLSCSPISGHRSVSWYQQTPGQGLQFLFEYFSETQRNKGNFPGRFSGRQFSNSRSEMNVSTLELGDSALYLCASSWTGTSGANVLTFGAGSRLTVL.

This clone was seen more than once but under ten times. The rearrangement uses TRBV19 and TRBJ2-4; a possible D gene is TRBD1 (6 bases). The V and J ends lost 4 bases and 1 base respectively, with 11 bases between them. The CDR3 has 15 residues. Germline V gene sequence: CDR1 LNHDA, CDR2 SQIVND (reference sequence). CDR3 sequence reads: CASSNAGQAKNIQYF. The CDR3 nucleotides are TGTGCCAGTAGTAACGCCGGACAGGCCAAAAACATTCAGTACTTC. Full variable domain (rest looked up from reference TRBV19 and TRBJ2-4): DGGITQSPKYLFRKEGQNVTLSCEQNLNHDAMYWYRQDPGQGLRLIYYSQIVNDFQKGDIAEGYSVSREKKESFPLTVTSAQKNPTAFYLCASSNAGQAKNIQYFGAGTRLSVL.

In its sample, this clone was seen once. This chain links TRBV19 with TRBJ2-7; perhaps TRBD1 as D (5 bases). The V end was cut by 6 bases, the J end by 2 bases, with 14 bases between. The CDR3 is made up of 14 amino acids. Germline loops: CDR1 LNHDA, CDR2 SQIVND (reference sequence). CDR3 in DNA: TGTGCCAGTAGCAGGGCCAAGGGTACCTACGAGCAGTACTTC. Protein: CASSRAKGTYEQYF.

In its sample, this clone was seen a few times. This chain connects TRBV28 to TRBJ2-7; 7 bases are a match to TRBD2. This CDR3 is 13 amino acids long. The germline CDR1 and CDR2 sequences are MDHEN and SYDVKM. V lost 6 bases, J lost 3 bases, and 5 bases stayed unmatched. Written as DNA, the CDR3 is TGTGCCAGCAGAGCGGGGAACGGCTACGAGCAGTACTTC. Its translation is CASRAGNGYEQYF.

This chain uses TRBV5-1 with TRBJ2-2; D possibly corresponds to TRBD2 (6 bases). Germline CDR1 and CDR2: SGHRS and YFSETQ. The CDR3 spans 13 residues. The germline V and J ends were trimmed by 4 bases and 3 bases, with 7 bases remaining between them. In DNA form, the CDR3 reads TGCGCCAGCAGCCCGGGGGACACCGGGGAGCTGTTTTTT. Its protein is CASSPGDTGELFF.

The gene calls are TRBV6-5 and TRBJ2-7; 9 nucleotides agree with TRBD1. The trim removed 0 bases at V and 4 bases at J, leaving 4 bases unmatched. This CDR3 has 15 amino acids. Germline lookup yields CDR1 MNHEY and CDR2 SVGAGI. Here the CDR3 reads CASSYSRTGVYEQYF. CDR3 sequence (DNA): TGTGCCAGCAGTTACTCGCGGACAGGGGTTTACGAGCAGTACTTC.

This clone was observed a single time. The chain employs TRBV2 and TRBJ1-6, with 7 bases fitting TRBD1. Germline CDR1 is SNHLY and CDR2 is FYNNEI. Losses at the gene ends were 6 bases for V and 7 bases for J; bases not matched to a gene: 9. The CDR3 is 15 residues long. The CDR3 nucleotides read TGTGCCAGCAGGCCCCCGGCACAGGGGAATTCACCCCTCCACTTT. It yields the protein CASRPPAQGNSPLHF. The full variable domain, its missing parts supplied by reference TRBV2 and TRBJ1-6, is EPEVTQTPSHQVTQMGQEVILRCVPISNHLYFYWYRQILGQKVEFLVSFYNNEISEKSEIFDDQFSVERPDGSNFTLKIRSTKLEDSAMYFCASRPPAQGNSPLHFGNGTRLTVT.

The J gene is TRBJ1-2, the V gene TRBV7-2; 7 bases match TRBD1. The V and J ends lost 3 bases and 2 bases, in that order; junction bases with no gene match: 9. Germline V gene lookup returns CDR1 SGHTA and CDR2 FQGNSA. The CDR3 has 16 amino acids. The CDR3 spells CASSLAAAGQNYGYTF. The CDR3 bases are TGTGCCAGCAGCTTGGCCGCCGCGGGACAGAACTATGGCTACACCTTC.

The V and J genes are TRBV27 and TRBJ2-2; 7 bases align to TRBD2. V trimming: 0 bases; J trimming: 7 bases; junction bases outside the gene matches: 17. CDR1 is MNHEY and CDR2 is SMNVEV in the germline V gene (reference sequence). The CDR3 covers 19 residues. CDR3 DNA: TGTGCCAGCAGTTTATCGAGGCCAGTCGGGACTAATCTTATCGGGGAGCTGTTTTTT. It is translated as CASSLSRPVGTNLIGELFF.

The rearrangement links TRBV6-5 to TRBJ1-6, with 9 bases identical to TRBD1. J gave up 8 bases and V 5 bases, and 7 bases lay outside the gene matches. Germline assignment: CDR1 MNHEY and CDR2 SVGAGI. This CDR3 contains 15 residues. DNA for the CDR3: TGTGCCAGCAGTCCCGGGACAGGGAAGGATTCACCCCTCCACTTT. Its protein is CASSPGTGKDSPLHF.

This chain joins TRBV7-9 and TRBJ2-2; no firm D call. The germline CDR1 and CDR2 sequences are SEHNR and FQNEAQ (reference sequence). V was clipped by 3 bases and J by 4 bases, with 18 bases between them. This CDR3 has 17 residues. The CDR3: CASSFTPLQTPTGELFF. The CDR3 nucleotides are TGTGCCAGCAGCTTCACCCCCCTTCAAACTCCCACCGGGGAGCTGTTTTTT.

The genes are TRBV4-3 and TRBJ2-3; D gene unclear. Trimming took 1 base from V and 1 from J, leaving 15 bases between them. The CDR3 sequence is 17 residues long. Germline loops: CDR1 LGHNA, CDR2 YSLEER. The CDR3 DNA reads as TGCGCCAGCAGCCAAGGGAGAACTCGATTACGCACAGATACGCAGTATTTT. Translating it yields CASSQGRTRLRTDTQYF.

This chain uses TRBV5-1 with TRBJ2-1, with D possibly TRBD1 on 6 matching bases. The CDR3 is 16 residues long. V lost 4 bases to trimming and J lost 3 bases, with 17 bases between them. CDR1 SGHRS and CDR2 YFSETQ come from the germline V gene. The CDR3 DNA sequence: TGCGCCAGCAGCCCACAGGGTAGTGGGGTCTACAATGAGCAGTTCTTC. This sequence encodes CASSPQGSGVYNEQFF. The full variable domain, its missing parts supplied by reference TRBV5-1 and TRBJ2-1, is KAGVTQTPRYLIKTRGQQVTLSCSPISGHRSVSWYQQTPGQGLQFLFEYFSETQRNKGNFPGRFSGRQFSNSRSEMNVSTLELGDSALYLCASSPQGSGVYNEQFFGPGTRLTVL.

The gene calls are TRBV28 and TRBJ1-2; tentative D call: TRBD1 (6 bases). From germline, CDR1 is MDHEN and CDR2 SYDVKM. V gave up 3 bases and J gave up 5 bases, with 16 bases separating them. This CDR3 is built from 15 residues. CDR3 loop: CASSFTRGGRYGYTF. DNA of the CDR3: TGTGCCAGCAGTTTCACCAGGGGAGGGAGATATGGCTACACCTTC.

The chain links TRBV30 to TRBJ1-1; D perhaps matches TRBD1 (5 bases). Germline CDR1 is GTSNPN and CDR2 is SVGIG (reference sequence). CDR3 length equals 14 residues. V shed 3 bases and J shed 6 bases, with 17 bases lying between them. CDR3 in DNA: TGTGCCTGGAGGAGGCTGGGGGGGTACGCTGAAGCTTTCTTT. Protein sequence: CAWRRLGGYAEAFF. The full variable domain, its missing parts supplied by reference TRBV30 and TRBJ1-1, is SQTIHQWPATLVQPVGSPLSLECTVEGTSNPNLYWYRQAAGRGLQLLFYSVGIGQISSEVPQNLSASRPQDRQFILSSKKLLLSDSGFYLCAWRRLGGYAEAFFGQGTRLTVV.

The V gene is TRBV4-1, the J gene TRBJ2-1; 14 bases agree with TRBD2. Trimming took 2 bases from V and 4 from J; bases not matched to a gene: 4. There are 17 residues in the CDR3. Germline loops: CDR1 MGHRA, CDR2 YSYEKL. CDR3 nucleotide sequence: TGCGCCAGCAGCCAACCTGGGACTAGCGGGGGTTACAATGAGCAGTTCTTC. This gives the protein CASSQPGTSGGYNEQFF.

V and J are TRBV27 and TRBJ2-7; 7 nucleotides line up with TRBD1. V lost 4 bases to trimming and J lost 2 bases; unmatched junction nucleotides: 11. This CDR3 comprises 16 residues. CDR1 and CDR2 from the germline V gene are MNHEY and SMNVEV (reference sequence). CDR3 residues: CASSSSRGQATYEQYF. The CDR3, as DNA: TGTGCCAGCAGTTCGTCTCGCGGACAGGCAACCTACGAGCAGTACTTC.